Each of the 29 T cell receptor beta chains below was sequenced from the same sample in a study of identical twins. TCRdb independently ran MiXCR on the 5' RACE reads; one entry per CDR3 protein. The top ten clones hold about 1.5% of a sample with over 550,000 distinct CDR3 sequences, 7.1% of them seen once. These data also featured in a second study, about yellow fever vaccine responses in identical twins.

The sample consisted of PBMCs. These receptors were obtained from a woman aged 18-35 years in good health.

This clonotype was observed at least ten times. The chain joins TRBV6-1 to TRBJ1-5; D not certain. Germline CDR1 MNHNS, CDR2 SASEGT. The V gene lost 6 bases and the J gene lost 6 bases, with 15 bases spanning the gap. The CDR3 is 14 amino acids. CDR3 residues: CASRAGSGTQPQHF. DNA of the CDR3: TGTGCCAGCAGGGCAGGTTCTGGCACTCAGCCCCAGCATTTT.

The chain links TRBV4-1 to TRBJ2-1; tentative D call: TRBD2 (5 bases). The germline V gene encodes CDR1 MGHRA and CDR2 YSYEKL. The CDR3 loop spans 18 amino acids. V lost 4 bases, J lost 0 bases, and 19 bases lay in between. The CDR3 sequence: CASSPYAPTSSSYNEQFF. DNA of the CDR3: TGCGCCAGCAGCCCCTACGCCCCAACTAGTAGCTCCTACAATGAGCAGTTCTTC.

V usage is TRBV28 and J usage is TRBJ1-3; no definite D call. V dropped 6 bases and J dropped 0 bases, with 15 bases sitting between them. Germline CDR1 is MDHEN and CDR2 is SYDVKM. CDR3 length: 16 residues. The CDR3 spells CASRSSSAFSGNTIYF. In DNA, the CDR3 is TGTGCCAGCAGGTCGAGTAGTGCCTTCTCTGGAAACACCATATATTTT.

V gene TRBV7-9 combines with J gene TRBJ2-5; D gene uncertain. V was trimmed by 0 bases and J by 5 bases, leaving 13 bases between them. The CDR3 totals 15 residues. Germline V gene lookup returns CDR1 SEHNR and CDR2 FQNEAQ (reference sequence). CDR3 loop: CASSLAGAVRETQYF. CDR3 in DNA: TGTGCCAGCAGCTTAGCGGGTGCGGTCCGGGAGACCCAGTACTTC.

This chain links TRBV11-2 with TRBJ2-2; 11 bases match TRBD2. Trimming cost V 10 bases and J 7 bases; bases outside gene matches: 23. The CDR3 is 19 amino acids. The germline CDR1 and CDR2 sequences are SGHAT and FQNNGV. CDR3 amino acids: CATLPLSRLAGRRSGELFF. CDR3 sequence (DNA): TGTGCCACCTTACCCCTCTCTAGACTAGCGGGGAGGAGGAGCGGGGAGCTGTTTTTT.

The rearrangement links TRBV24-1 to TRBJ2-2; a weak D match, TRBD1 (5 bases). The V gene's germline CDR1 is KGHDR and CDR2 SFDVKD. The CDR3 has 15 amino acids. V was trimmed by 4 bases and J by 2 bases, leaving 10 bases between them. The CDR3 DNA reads TGTGCCACCAGTGAGCGGCAGGGAAACACCGGGGAGCTGTTTTTT. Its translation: CATSERQGNTGELFF.

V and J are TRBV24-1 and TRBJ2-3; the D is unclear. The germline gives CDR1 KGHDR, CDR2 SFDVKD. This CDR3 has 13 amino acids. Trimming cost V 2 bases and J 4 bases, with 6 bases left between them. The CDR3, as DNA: TGTGCCACCAGTGATTCAAGATCAGATACGCAGTATTTT. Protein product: CATSDSRSDTQYF.

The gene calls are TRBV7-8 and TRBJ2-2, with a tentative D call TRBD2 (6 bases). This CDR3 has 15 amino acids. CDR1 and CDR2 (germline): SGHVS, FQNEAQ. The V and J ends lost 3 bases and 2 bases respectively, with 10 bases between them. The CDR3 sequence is CASSLEGLNTGELFF. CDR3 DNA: TGTGCCAGCAGCTTGGAGGGTCTTAACACCGGGGAGCTGTTTTTT. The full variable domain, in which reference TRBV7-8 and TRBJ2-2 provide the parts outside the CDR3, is GAGVSQSPRYKVAKRGQDVALRCDPISGHVSLFWYQQALGQGPEFLTYFQNEAQLDKSGLPSDRFFAERPEGSVSTLKIQRTQQEDSAVYLCASSLEGLNTGELFFGEGSRLTVL.

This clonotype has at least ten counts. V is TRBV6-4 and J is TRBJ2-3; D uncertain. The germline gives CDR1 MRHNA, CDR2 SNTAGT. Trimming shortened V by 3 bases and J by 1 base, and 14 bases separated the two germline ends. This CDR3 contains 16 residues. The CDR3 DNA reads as TGTGCCAGCAGTGAACAAGTCGCGCTAGGCACAGATACGCAGTATTTT. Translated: CASSEQVALGTDTQYF.

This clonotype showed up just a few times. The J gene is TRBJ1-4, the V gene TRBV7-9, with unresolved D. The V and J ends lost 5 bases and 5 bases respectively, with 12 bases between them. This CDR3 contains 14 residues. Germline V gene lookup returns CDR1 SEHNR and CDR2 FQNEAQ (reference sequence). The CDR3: CASSPPALNEKLFF. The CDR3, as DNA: TGTGCCAGCAGCCCACCGGCCCTCAATGAAAAACTGTTTTTT.

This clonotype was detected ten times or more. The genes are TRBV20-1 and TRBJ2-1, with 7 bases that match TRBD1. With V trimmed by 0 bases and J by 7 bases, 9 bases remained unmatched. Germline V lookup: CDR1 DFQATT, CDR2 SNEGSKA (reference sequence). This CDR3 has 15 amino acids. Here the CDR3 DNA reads TGCAGTGCTAGAGACTCCGGGACAGCGCGGAATGAGCAGTTCTTC. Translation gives CSARDSGTARNEQFF.

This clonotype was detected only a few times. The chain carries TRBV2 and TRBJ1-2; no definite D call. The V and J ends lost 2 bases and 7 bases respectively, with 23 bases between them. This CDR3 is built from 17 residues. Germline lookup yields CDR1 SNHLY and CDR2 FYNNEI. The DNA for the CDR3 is TGTGCCAGCAGTGAAAGAAGATTGCGATCAACTTGGGGTGGCTACACCTTC. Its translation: CASSERRLRSTWGGYTF.

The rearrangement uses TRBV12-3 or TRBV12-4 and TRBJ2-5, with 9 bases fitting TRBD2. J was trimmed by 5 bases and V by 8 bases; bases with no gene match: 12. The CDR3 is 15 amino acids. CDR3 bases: TGTGCCAGCGGTCTGGGCGGGAGGGCCGTGGAGACCCAGTACTTC. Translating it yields CASGLGGRAVETQYF.

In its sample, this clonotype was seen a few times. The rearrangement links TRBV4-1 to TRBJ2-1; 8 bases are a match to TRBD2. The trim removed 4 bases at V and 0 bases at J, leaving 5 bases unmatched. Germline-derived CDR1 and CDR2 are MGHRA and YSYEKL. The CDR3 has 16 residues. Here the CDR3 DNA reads TGCGCCAGCAGCCCACAAGGACTAGCCTCCTACAATGAGCAGTTCTTC. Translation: CASSPQGLASYNEQFF.

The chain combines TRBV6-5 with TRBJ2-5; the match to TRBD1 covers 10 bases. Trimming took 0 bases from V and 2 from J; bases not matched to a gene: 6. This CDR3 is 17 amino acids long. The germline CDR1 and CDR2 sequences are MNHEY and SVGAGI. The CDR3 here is CASSYSRTGGLQETQYF. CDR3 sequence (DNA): TGTGCCAGCAGTTACTCGAGGACAGGGGGTTTGCAAGAGACCCAGTACTTC.

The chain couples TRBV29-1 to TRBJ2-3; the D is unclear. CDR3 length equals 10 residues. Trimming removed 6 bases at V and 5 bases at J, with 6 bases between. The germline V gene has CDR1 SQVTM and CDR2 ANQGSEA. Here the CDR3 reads CSVMGDTQYF. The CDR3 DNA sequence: TGCAGCGTAATGGGAGATACGCAGTATTTT.

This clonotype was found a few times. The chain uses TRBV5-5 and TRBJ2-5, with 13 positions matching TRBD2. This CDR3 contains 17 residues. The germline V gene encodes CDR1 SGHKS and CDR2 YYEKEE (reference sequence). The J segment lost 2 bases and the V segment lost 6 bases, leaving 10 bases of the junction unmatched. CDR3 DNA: TGTGCCAGCACATGGACTAGCGGGAGAGGTCTACAAGAGACCCAGTACTTC. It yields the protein CASTWTSGRGLQETQYF.

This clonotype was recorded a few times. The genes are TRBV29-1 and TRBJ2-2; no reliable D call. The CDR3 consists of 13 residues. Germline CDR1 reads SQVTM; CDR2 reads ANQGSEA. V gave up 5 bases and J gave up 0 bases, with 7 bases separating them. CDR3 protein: CSVIQTNTGELFF. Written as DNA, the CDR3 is TGCAGCGTTATACAAACGAACACCGGGGAGCTGTTTTTT.

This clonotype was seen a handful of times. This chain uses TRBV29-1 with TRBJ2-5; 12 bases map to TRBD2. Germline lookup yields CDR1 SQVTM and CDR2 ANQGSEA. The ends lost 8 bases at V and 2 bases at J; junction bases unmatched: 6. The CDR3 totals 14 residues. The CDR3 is CSTTSGSRQETQYF. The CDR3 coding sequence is TGCAGCACGACTAGCGGGAGCCGGCAAGAGACCCAGTACTTC.

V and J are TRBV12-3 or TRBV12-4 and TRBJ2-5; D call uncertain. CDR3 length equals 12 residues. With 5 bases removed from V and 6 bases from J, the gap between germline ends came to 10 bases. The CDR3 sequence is CASSNVGQTQYF. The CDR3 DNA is TGTGCCAGCAGTAATGTTGGGCAGACCCAGTACTTC.

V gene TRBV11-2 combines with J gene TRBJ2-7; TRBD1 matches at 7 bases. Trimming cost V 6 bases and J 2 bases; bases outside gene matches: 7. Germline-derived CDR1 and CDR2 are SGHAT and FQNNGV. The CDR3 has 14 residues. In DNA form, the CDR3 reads TGTGCCAGCAGAGCTACAGGGGCGGCCTACGAGCAGTACGTC. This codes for CASRATGAAYEQYV.

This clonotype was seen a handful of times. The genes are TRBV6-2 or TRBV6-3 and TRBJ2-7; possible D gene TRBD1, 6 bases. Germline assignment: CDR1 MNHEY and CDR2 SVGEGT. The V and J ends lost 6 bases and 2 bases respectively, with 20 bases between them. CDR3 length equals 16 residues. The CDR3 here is CASRKSGPDRTYEQYV. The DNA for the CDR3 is TGTGCCAGCAGGAAGAGCGGACCCGACAGGACCTACGAGCAGTACGTC.

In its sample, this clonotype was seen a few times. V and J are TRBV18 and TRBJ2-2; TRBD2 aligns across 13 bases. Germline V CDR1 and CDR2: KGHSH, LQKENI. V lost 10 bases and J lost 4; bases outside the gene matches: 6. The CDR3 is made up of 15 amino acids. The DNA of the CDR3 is TGTGCCACAGCCGGGACTAGCGGGACCACCGGGGAGCTGTTTTTT. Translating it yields CATAGTSGTTGELFF.

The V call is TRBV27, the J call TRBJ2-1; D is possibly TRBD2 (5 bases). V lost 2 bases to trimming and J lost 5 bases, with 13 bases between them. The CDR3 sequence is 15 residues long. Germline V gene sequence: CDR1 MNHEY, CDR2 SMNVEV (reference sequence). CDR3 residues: CASSLSPGSNNEQFF. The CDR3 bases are TGTGCCAGCAGTTTAAGCCCGGGGTCGAACAATGAGCAGTTCTTC.

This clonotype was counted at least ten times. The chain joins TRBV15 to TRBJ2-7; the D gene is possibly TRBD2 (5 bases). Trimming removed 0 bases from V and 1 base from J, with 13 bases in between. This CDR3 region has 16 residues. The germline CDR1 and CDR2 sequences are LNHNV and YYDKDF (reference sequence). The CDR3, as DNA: TGTGCCACCAGCAGAGATCTAAACCCGGGATCCTACGAGCAGTACGTC. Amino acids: CATSRDLNPGSYEQYV.

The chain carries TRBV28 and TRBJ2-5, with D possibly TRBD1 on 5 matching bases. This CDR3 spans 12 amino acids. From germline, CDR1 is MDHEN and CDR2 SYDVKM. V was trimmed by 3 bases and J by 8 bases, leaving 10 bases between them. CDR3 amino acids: CASSFRTPTQYF. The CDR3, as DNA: TGTGCCAGCAGTTTCCGGACACCCACCCAGTACTTC. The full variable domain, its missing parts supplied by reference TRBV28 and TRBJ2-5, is DVKVTQSSRYLVKRTGEKVFLECVQDMDHENMFWYRQDPGLGLRLIYFSYDVKMKEKGDIPEGYSVSREKKERFSLILESASTNQTSMYLCASSFRTPTQYFGPGTRLLVL.

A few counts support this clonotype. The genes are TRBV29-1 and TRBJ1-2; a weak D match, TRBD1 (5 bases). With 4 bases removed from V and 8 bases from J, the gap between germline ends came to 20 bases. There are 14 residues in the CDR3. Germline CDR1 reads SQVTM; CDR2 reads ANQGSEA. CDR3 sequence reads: CSVVLGEGLFGYTF. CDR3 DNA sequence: TGCAGCGTTGTGTTGGGGGAGGGCTTGTTCGGCTACACCTTC.

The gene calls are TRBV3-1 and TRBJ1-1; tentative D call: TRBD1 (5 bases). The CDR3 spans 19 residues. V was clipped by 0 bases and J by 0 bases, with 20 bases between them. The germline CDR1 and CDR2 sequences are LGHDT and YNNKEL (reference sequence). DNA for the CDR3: TGTGCCAGCAGCCAAGAGGAACCTTGGACACGGCTCATGAACACTGAAGCTTTCTTT. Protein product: CASSQEEPWTRLMNTEAFF.

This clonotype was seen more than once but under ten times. The CDR3 region has the DNA TGCGCCAGCAGCCACGCAACAGGGGTTACGGAGCAGTTCTTC. As protein: CASSHATGVTEQFF. This sequence joins TRBV4-1 and TRBJ2-1; TRBD1 agrees at 7 bases. CDR1 and CDR2 from the germline V gene are MGHRA and YSYEKL. The CDR3 is 14 residues long. V gave up 3 bases and J gave up 10 bases; unmatched junction bases: 9.